At least ten counts were recorded for the clone carrying this TCR beta chain. No antigen is known for it. The germline CDR1 and CDR2 sequences are LNHDA and SQIVND (reference sequence). Trimming shortened V by 7 bases and J by 7 bases, and 13 bases separated the two germline ends. The CDR3 covers 13 residues. This record comes from a study of Graves' ophthalmopathy and Graves' hyperthyroidism. Investigators amplified TCR beta CDR3 regions from RNA transcripts. The workflow started with a first-round RT-PCR run with HTBI primers and then moved on to a second-round multiplex PCR. TCRdb re-analysed the multiplex PCR reads in MiXCR, keeping a single row per CDR3 protein. The repertoire holds 400,000 to 450,000 distinct CDR3 sequences, approximately 21% seen once, with around 3.2% in the top ten. Study findings and constraints: The authors also found most expanded thyroid clonotypes above 0.001 frequency in blood.

The chain has TRBV19 and TRBJ2-2; tentatively, D is TRBD1 (5 bases). Sequencing was carried out using peripheral blood. The TCR sequence derives from a woman aged 18-35 years with stable Graves' hyperthyroidism. The CDR3: CASIERGNGELFF. CDR3 coding DNA: TGTGCCAGTATCGAAAGGGGAAACGGGGAGCTGTTTTTT.